The clone carrying this TCR beta chain was seen a single time. This entry belongs to a study of preoperative IRX-2 immunotherapy in early breast cancer. Treatment of the sample: preoperative locoregional IRX-2 cytokine immunotherapy. Samples came from a phase Ib trial of preoperative locoregional IRX-2 cytokine immunotherapy. Produced via immunoSEQ multiplex PCR; TCRdb's table is partial and in-frame only. The sample includes under 20,000 clones, approximately 86% seen only once; the top ten take roughly 1.2%. The sequencing used lymph node tissue, collected after IRX-2 immunotherapy. The clonotype was recovered from a human donor with breast cancer.

The CDR3 DNA reads as TGTGCCAGCAGCCTCCCCCGGGGCACCGGGGAGCTGTTTTTT. This encodes CASSLPRGTGELFF. The chain combines TRBV14 with TRBJ2-2, with D tentatively TRBD2 (5 bases). Trimming cost V 4 bases and J 4 bases, with 10 bases left between them. CDR1 is SGHDN and CDR2 is FVKESK in the germline V gene. This CDR3 comprises 14 residues.